The T cell receptor beta chain under discussion was sequenced for a study of cytomegalovirus exposure and HLA in healthy donors. This clone has a count of ten or more. Other nucleotide sequences from this sample produce the same CDR3. PCR amplification relied on 60 Vbeta primers (plus 13 Jbeta primers). Methods used by the authors: It was a later analysis that counted about 80 million unique TCR beta chains, of which about 10 million were shared. Some clones are missing from TCRdb's copy, which holds only in-frame ones; the method was immunoSEQ multiplex PCR. That table furnishes V, J and clone size, whereas the DNA furnished D and trimming. The sample holds over 100,000 clones, 75% to 85% seen once. At sampling all donors were nominally healthy, likely with unrecorded immune exposures. Specimen: PBMCs. The sequence was obtained from a woman aged 18-29 years in good health and CMV-seropositive.

The CDR3 bases are TGTGCCAGCAGTTACGTTAGGACAGGGGGGTCCTATGGCTACACCTTC. This translates into CASSYVRTGGSYGYTF. This chain uses TRBV6-5 with TRBJ1-2; 10 bases are a match to TRBD1. V trimming: 2 bases; J trimming: 4 bases; junction bases outside the gene matches: 7. The germline CDR1 and CDR2 sequences are MNHEY and SVGAGI. This CDR3 spans 16 amino acids.